The entry below describes one T cell receptor beta chain. Its binding antigen is unknown. No clone much larger than this one lies a single base away; base qualities are absent. This sample was taken from a study of post-analysis software for immune sequencing data (dated by TCRdb to about 2015). About the full investigation: Recorded disease courses included relapsing-remitting, secondary progressive and progressive-relapsing multiple sclerosis, with some patients lacking subtype annotation. The patient repertoires were set against approximately 10 previously published healthy control repertoires from donors whose ages ranged from roughly 6 to 25 years. A subset of samples was prepared in parallel using single-end sample barcoding, then pooled and co-amplified after Illumina adapter ligation.

Receptor amplification or capture employed PCR. Sequenced on an Illumina HiSeq 2500. To reduce PCR and sequencing biases, unique molecular identifiers were incorporated into the TCR beta cDNA libraries. Every 1 to 10 million input T cells yielded about 500,000 cDNA molecules, meaning each molecule approximated one T cell. The patient libraries were prepared and sequenced using the same protocol as the earlier healthy control dataset. Within a given batch, samples were prepared together, multiplexed and sequenced on the same HiSeq lane. Under the source paper's analysis protocol: MIGEC was used to process the raw barcoded reads, and molecular identifier groups with only a single read were discarded before consensus assembly and CDR3 extraction. Clonotype tables were post-analysed with VDJtools, normalizing diversity by down-sampling all datasets to the smallest sample size. Repertoire overlap clustering matched CDR3 amino acid but not nucleotide sequences to correct batch-related cross-sample contamination. In TCRdb, the public reads were trimmed at Q25 with fastp and aligned with MiXCR, with productive beta chains retained. Rows with a matching CDR3 protein are joined into one entry that keeps the most common DNA and genes. It is TCRdb's table, rather than the study itself, that gives the V and J calls and clone size. The sample table records roughly 600,000 distinct CDR3 sequences; 40% to 50% of these occur just once. The ten largest make up roughly 1.8% of the sample.

To demonstrate the VDJtools post-analysis software, the study profiled TCR beta repertoires from the peripheral blood of some 13 young patients with multiple sclerosis. The patients with multiple sclerosis were children and adolescents between roughly 6 and 17 years of age. The investigation overall reported the following: Strong co-clustering of samples prepared in the same batch was shown by direct clustering with F measure, prompting a batch-effect correction. The control group was slightly older than the multiple sclerosis patient group. Multiple sclerosis patients had significantly lower normalized Chao1 diversity than controls, a result that suggests substantial peripheral T-cell clonal expansion.

The specimen was blood. This sequence was found in a girl aged 5-17 years with multiple sclerosis.

The CDR3: CASSQEGTSGRNEQFF. The sequence in DNA is TGTGCCAGCAGCCAGGAAGGGACTAGCGGGAGGAATGAGCAGTTCTTC. The chain is made from TRBV4-2 and TRBJ2-1; 15 nucleotides in the junction match TRBD2. The CDR3 starts with the cysteine, ends with the phenylalanine, and has 16 residues. Only the CDR3 DNA stays, 48 bases, in frame from base 1. V is pruned by 3 bases and J by 7 bases, leaving 4 bases of the junction without a gene match. CDR1 and CDR2 (LGHNA, YNFKEQ) derive from the germline V gene.